A single sample gave rise to the 31 T cell receptor beta chains below, sequenced in a study of human T cells and chemical hapten exposure. Noted time point: pre-sensitization, week 0. The sample's treatment: therapeutic diphenylcyclopropenone sensitization with weekly scalp DPC. One entry per CDR3 protein, called by TCRdb with MiXCR from the RACE reads. The sample carries about 250,000 distinct CDR3 sequences, approximately 8% recorded once. This specimen was whole blood, taken in connection with sensitization to the hapten diphenylcyclopropenone (DPC). These receptors were obtained from a man aged 18 to 29 with alopecia areata. Some clones in this sample may be carry-over from other donors' samples.

Only a few counts were recorded for this clonotype. The rearrangement uses TRBV28 and TRBJ2-7; no reliable D call. CDR3 length: 15 amino acids. Germline CDR1 is MDHEN and CDR2 is SYDVKM. With 2 bases removed from V and 9 bases from J, the gap between germline ends came to 20 bases. In DNA, the CDR3 is TGTGCCAGCAGTTTAACTGGGAACGGCGAAGGTCGGCAGTACGTC. It translates to CASSLTGNGEGRQYV.

This clonotype was observed a few times. V usage is TRBV6-5 and J usage is TRBJ2-2; perhaps TRBD2 as D (5 bases). Germline V CDR1 and CDR2: MNHEY, SVGAGI. CDR3 size: 13 residues. The V gene lost 5 bases and the J gene lost 9 bases, with 13 bases spanning the gap. CDR3 coding DNA: TGTGCCAGCAGTCTGGACTCCAGCTGGGAGCTGTTTTTT. This translates into CASSLDSSWELFF.

This clonotype was picked up a small number of times. V gene TRBV9 combines with J gene TRBJ1-1; 7 nucleotides line up with TRBD1. The V gene end was trimmed by 4 bases and the J gene end by 4 bases; junction bases not matched to a gene: 13. This CDR3 contains 16 residues. In germline, CDR1 is SGDLS, CDR2 YYNGEE. CDR3 nucleotides: TGTGCCAGCAGCCAGCTAGGTGCTCCAGGGGGCACTGAAGCTTTCTTT. Translation: CASSQLGAPGGTEAFF.

This clonotype was counted a few times. This chain uses TRBV5-1 with TRBJ2-7; the match to TRBD1 covers 7 bases. With 1 base clipped from V and 0 bases from J, the junction kept 4 bases outside the gene matches. The germline CDR1 and CDR2 sequences are SGHRS and YFSETQ. The CDR3 spans 15 residues. CDR3 nucleotides: TGCGCCAGCAGCTTGCTTGGACAGGCCTCCTACGAGCAGTACTTC. Residues: CASSLLGQASYEQYF.

The chain links TRBV12-3 or TRBV12-4 to TRBJ2-7; D is ambiguous. The V gene lost 7 bases and the J gene lost 6 bases, with 7 bases spanning the gap. The CDR3 is 10 residues long. The CDR3 sequence is CASKGFEQYF. The DNA for the CDR3 is TGTGCCAGCAAAGGATTCGAGCAGTACTTC.

This clonotype has only a few counts. The genes are TRBV5-6 and TRBJ2-7; D might be TRBD2 (5 bases). The germline gives CDR1 SGHDT, CDR2 YYEEEE. The CDR3 totals 13 residues. Trimming pared 0 bases from V and 5 bases from J, leaving 9 bases between. Here the CDR3 DNA reads TGTGCCAGCAGCTTGGTGACTAACAACGAGCAGTACGTC. Translated, it gives CASSLVTNNEQYV.

In its sample, this clonotype was seen a few times. This chain links TRBV7-2 with TRBJ1-5; 8 positions match TRBD1. The V segment lost 3 bases and the J segment 6 bases; nucleotides outside the gene matches: 4. Germline V CDR1 and CDR2: SGHTA, FQGNSA. CDR3 length equals 14 residues. CDR3 in amino acids: CASSFQGAPQPQHF. CDR3 coding DNA: TGTGCCAGCAGCTTCCAGGGGGCGCCTCAGCCCCAGCATTTT.

V and J are TRBV18 and TRBJ2-4; D not resolved. Germline assignment: CDR1 KGHSH and CDR2 LQKENI. The CDR3 has 15 residues. V lost 4 bases, J lost 0 bases, and 10 bases lay in between. DNA for the CDR3: TGTGCCAGCTCACGATGGGATGCAGCCAAAAACATTCAGTACTTC. Its translation is CASSRWDAAKNIQYF.

Written as DNA, the CDR3 is TGTGCCAGCAGCTCGCCCCGGGGGCAGAAGGGCTATGGCTACACCTTC. This codes for CASSSPRGQKGYGYTF. V and J are TRBV7-8 and TRBJ1-2, with a weak D call TRBD1 (6 bases). Trimming left V 4 bases short and J 4 bases short, with 19 bases between. The germline V gene encodes CDR1 SGHVS and CDR2 FQNEAQ. The CDR3 consists of 16 residues.

The chain couples TRBV5-6 to TRBJ1-4; tentative D call: TRBD1 (5 bases). The ends were cut back, 0 bases at V and 3 bases at J, with 12 bases in the middle. CDR3 size: 16 residues. Per the germline V gene, CDR1 is SGHDT and CDR2 is YYEEEE. CDR3 protein: CASSLAGPRPNEKLFF. The CDR3, as DNA: TGTGCCAGCAGCTTGGCGGGGCCCCGCCCTAATGAAAAACTGTTTTTT.

This chain uses TRBV18 with TRBJ2-7; 7 positions match TRBD1. The ends lost 3 bases at V and 1 base at J; junction bases unmatched: 6. The CDR3 is made up of 15 amino acids. The V gene's germline CDR1 is KGHSH and CDR2 LQKENI. In DNA form, the CDR3 reads TGTGCCAGCTCACCTTCGGGACAGCCTTCCTACGAGCAGTACGTC. It is translated as CASSPSGQPSYEQYV.

The genes are TRBV4-3 and TRBJ2-2, with 10 positions matching TRBD1. The germline gives CDR1 LGHNA, CDR2 YSLEER. There are 15 residues in the CDR3. J gave up 7 bases and V 2 bases, and 4 bases lay outside the gene matches. The CDR3, as DNA: TGCGCCAGCAGCCAATCCGGGACAGGGGTCGGGGAGCTGTTTTTT. It specifies CASSQSGTGVGELFF.

This clonotype turned up a few times. The chain is built from TRBV9 and TRBJ2-7; D is possibly TRBD1 or TRBD2 (6 bases each). This CDR3 is 15 amino acids long. V shed 0 bases and J shed 0 bases, with 10 bases lying between them. CDR1 is SGDLS and CDR2 is YYNGEE in the germline V gene. Written as DNA, the CDR3 is TGTGCCAGCAGCGTAGGGGGGGACACCTCCTACGAGCAGTACTTC. This codes for CASSVGGDTSYEQYF.

The chain joins TRBV20-1 to TRBJ2-1, with D possibly TRBD1 on 6 matching bases. With 5 bases removed from V and 4 bases from J, the gap between germline ends came to 6 bases. CDR3 length equals 11 residues. The V gene's germline CDR1 is DFQATT and CDR2 SNEGSKA (reference sequence). This CDR3 reads CSAGQYNEQFF. The DNA for the CDR3 is TGCAGTGCTGGACAGTACAATGAGCAGTTCTTC.

In this sample, this clonotype turned up many times. The chain uses TRBV7-9 and TRBJ2-1; tentatively, D is TRBD1 (5 bases). V gave up 5 bases and J gave up 4 bases, with 12 bases separating them. In germline, CDR1 is SEHNR, CDR2 FQNEAQ (reference sequence). This CDR3 is built from 14 residues. The CDR3 nucleotides are TGTGCCAGCAGCCAAACGACAGCTTACAATGAGCAGTTCTTC. The encoded protein is CASSQTTAYNEQFF.

The chain is built from TRBV7-6 and TRBJ2-1; D is tentatively TRBD1 or TRBD2 (5 bases each). V was cut by 3 bases and J by 4 bases, with 19 bases left in between. The CDR3 runs to 17 residues. The germline CDR1 and CDR2 sequences are SGHVS and FNYEAQ. CDR3 in DNA: TGTGCCAGCAGCTTGAGACAGAGGGGTTCCAGGTACAATGAGCAGTTCTTC. It translates to CASSLRQRGSRYNEQFF.

The chain combines TRBV20-1 with TRBJ1-2; no clear D. CDR1 is DFQATT and CDR2 is SNEGSKA in the germline V gene (reference sequence). The CDR3 covers 12 residues. V was clipped by 4 bases and J by 4 bases, with 10 bases between them. CDR3 DNA sequence: TGCAGTGCTATTGCTTCAGCCTATGGCTACACCTTC. As protein: CSAIASAYGYTF.

Ten or more counts support this clonotype. The chain links TRBV6-4 to TRBJ2-3; tentative D call: TRBD1 (6 bases). The CDR3 contains 14 residues. The V gene's germline CDR1 is MRHNA and CDR2 SNTAGT. The V end was cut by 6 bases, the J end by 0 bases, with 10 bases between. The CDR3 protein is CASSPQGSTDTQYF. In nucleotides, the CDR3 is TGTGCCAGCAGCCCACAGGGCAGCACAGATACGCAGTATTTT.

This clonotype has just a few counts. The J gene is TRBJ2-1, the V gene TRBV29-1, with 7 positions matching TRBD2. J was trimmed by 2 bases and V by 1 base; bases with no gene match: 8. Germline V gene sequence: CDR1 SQVTM, CDR2 ANQGSEA. The CDR3 has 16 residues. The CDR3 sequence is CSVEGGGTTAYNEQFF. As DNA, the CDR3 is TGCAGCGTTGAAGGGGGGGGGACCACCGCCTACAATGAGCAGTTCTTC.

This rearrangement joins TRBV6-2 or TRBV6-3 to TRBJ1-1; D call uncertain. The CDR3 spans 12 residues. V lost 2 bases to trimming and J lost 3 bases, with 4 bases between them. CDR1 is MNHEY, CDR2 SVGEGT, per germline. The CDR3 sequence is CASSYRYTEAFF. The DNA of the CDR3 is TGTGCCAGCAGTTACAGGTACACTGAAGCTTTCTTT.

Only a few counts were recorded for this clonotype. The J gene is TRBJ1-2, the V gene TRBV7-9; possibly TRBD1 for D (5 bases). CDR3 size: 19 residues. Trimming removed 3 bases at V and 5 bases at J, with 28 bases between. Germline V gene sequence: CDR1 SEHNR, CDR2 FQNEAQ (reference sequence). DNA of the CDR3: TGTGCCAGCAGCTTTCATCGCTCACCGACAGATCCCGACGCTTATGGCTACACCTTC. Translating gives CASSFHRSPTDPDAYGYTF.

This clonotype was detected many times. J is TRBJ1-4 and V is TRBV29-1; D remains ambiguous. Germline values: CDR1 SQVTM, CDR2 ANQGSEA. The CDR3 sequence is 13 residues long. Trimming shortened V by 2 bases and J by 8 bases, and 12 bases separated the two germline ends. The CDR3 sequence: CSVESLNEEKLFF. Written as DNA, the CDR3 is TGCAGCGTTGAATCCTTGAATGAGGAAAAACTGTTTTTT. Complete variable domain (other parts from reference TRBV29-1 and TRBJ1-4): SAVISQKPSRDICQRGTSLTIQCQVDSQVTMMFWYRQQPGQSLTLIATANQGSEATYESGFVIDKFPISRPNLTFSTLTVSNMSPEDSSIYLCSVESLNEEKLFFGSGTQLSVL.

This clonotype was recorded many times. The rearrangement joins TRBV12-3 or TRBV12-4 to TRBJ1-5; D is uncertain. V lost 5 bases and J 2 bases, leaving 13 bases between the germline ends. CDR3 size: 15 residues. CDR3 coding DNA: TGTGCCAGCAGTCCAATGGGGATAGGCAATCAGCCCCAGCATTTT. This gives the protein CASSPMGIGNQPQHF.

There are many counts of this clonotype. The V and J genes are TRBV7-9 and TRBJ1-3; D gene unclear. The CDR3 loop spans 12 amino acids. The germline gives CDR1 SEHNR, CDR2 FQNEAQ (reference sequence). Trimming cost V 1 base and J 6 bases, with 4 bases left between them. Here the CDR3 reads CASSLELNTIYF. The CDR3 DNA follows: TGTGCCAGCAGCTTAGAGCTAAACACCATATATTTT.

This clonotype has a handful of counts. The chain recombines TRBV6-5 with TRBJ1-2, with 7 positions matching TRBD1. There are 18 residues in the CDR3. Germline CDR1 reads MNHEY; CDR2 reads SVGAGI. Trimming cost V 6 bases and J 5 bases; bases outside gene matches: 21. CDR3 loop: CASSPAVGQPLPFYGYTF. DNA of the CDR3: TGTGCCAGCAGCCCCGCCGTGGGACAGCCACTACCATTTTATGGCTACACCTTC.

The chain recombines TRBV9 with TRBJ1-4, with D possibly being TRBD1 (6 bases). Looked up from germline, CDR1 is SGDLS and CDR2 is YYNGEE. V was trimmed by 1 base and J by 5 bases, leaving 9 bases between them. The CDR3 runs 14 residues. In nucleotides, the CDR3 is TGTGCCAGCAGCGTAAGAGGGACAAATGAAAAACTGTTTTTT. It translates to CASSVRGTNEKLFF.

Only a few counts were recorded for this clonotype. The V and J genes are TRBV6-2 or TRBV6-3 and TRBJ1-3; TRBD1 might be the D (5 bases). This CDR3 spans 13 amino acids. Deletions cut 6 bases from V and 4 bases from J, with 10 bases between. Germline values: CDR1 MNHEY, CDR2 SVGEGT. For the CDR3, the DNA is TGTGCCAGCAGGGGACTTCCCGGAAACACCATATATTTT. Encoded protein: CASRGLPGNTIYF.

This clonotype came up a few times. This chain joins TRBV4-1 and TRBJ2-4; 15 bases agree with TRBD2. V was clipped by 4 bases and J by 1 base; unmatched bases: 5. CDR1 is MGHRA, CDR2 YSYEKL, per germline. There are 18 residues in the CDR3. CDR3 region: CASSRGLAGGLAKNIQYF. DNA for the CDR3: TGCGCCAGCAGCCGTGGACTAGCGGGGGGGCTGGCCAAAAACATTCAGTACTTC.

This clonotype was counted ten times or more. The chain links TRBV29-1 to TRBJ1-1, with D unresolved. Trimming removed 6 bases at V and 4 bases at J, with 18 bases between. The CDR3 length is 14 residues. Germline CDR1 reads SQVTM; CDR2 reads ANQGSEA. The CDR3 DNA follows: TGCAGCGTGATTCCGGCGAACTGGGGCACTGAAGCTTTCTTT. Amino acid sequence: CSVIPANWGTEAFF.

This clonotype was found a few times. V usage is TRBV11-2 and J usage is TRBJ1-2; D not resolved. V lost 6 bases and J 0 bases, leaving 11 bases between the germline ends. The CDR3 covers 14 residues. CDR1 and CDR2 from the germline V gene are SGHAT and FQNNGV. The CDR3 nucleotides are TGTGCCAGCAGACAAGGAGGAGCTAACTATGGCTACACCTTC. This sequence encodes CASRQGGANYGYTF. The variable domain in full, completed from reference TRBV11-2 and TRBJ1-2, reads EAGVAQSPRYKIIEKRQSVAFWCNPISGHATLYWYQQILGQGPKLLIQFQNNGVVDDSQLPKDRFSAERLKGVDSTLKIQPAKLEDSAVYLCASRQGGANYGYTFGSGTRLTVV.

This clonotype was observed a handful of times. The junction shows a germline mismatch at one end, possibly a read error. V and J are TRBV29-1 and TRBJ2-2, with 11 bases identical to TRBD2. This CDR3 is 14 amino acids long. Germline V gene lookup returns CDR1 SQVTM and CDR2 ANQGSEA. CDR3: CGVSGGARTGELFF. The CDR3 nucleotides are TGCGGCGTTAGCGGGGGGGCCCGGACCGGGGAGCTGTTTTTT.